The clone carrying this TCR beta chain was observed a handful of times. What it binds is not known. Germline lookup yields CDR1 MNHNS and CDR2 SASEGT. This CDR3 region has 15 residues. The V gene end was trimmed by 2 bases and the J gene end by 8 bases; junction bases not matched to a gene: 6. The sample originates from a study of T cell repertoires in cytomegalovirus infection. The wider study: From public TCR beta signatures came an indication of both CMV infection and matching HLA type. General study results and limits: Across the ex vivo response, the dominant clonotypes were HLA-C-restricted CMV-specific TCR beta clonotypes.

TCRdb recomputed calls from the reads with MiXCR, one row per CDR3 protein. The sample shows about 150,000 distinct CDR3 sequences, approximately 17% of them seen only once. This clonotype originated in a human donor in good health (CMV status not recorded). Some clones in this sample may be carry-over from other donors' samples. The rearrangement joins TRBV6-1 to TRBJ2-1; 10 bases match TRBD2. The sequenced sample consisted of CD8+ T cells from PBMCs. The CDR3 DNA sequence: TGTGCCAGCAGTGAATCTAGCGGGAGTAAAGATGAGCAGTTCTTC. Its protein is CASSESSGSKDEQFF.